This TCR beta chain was found in a study of T cell responses to AZD1222 COVID-19 vaccine. Study-level points and caveats: It should be noted that donors were predominantly white British and more often female, and clonal diversity was possibly underestimated. Spike was spanned by vaccine-associated CD4 TCRs, with dominance at 160-218 and 743-854. Baseline seropositivity characterized only a handful of AZD1222 recipients. Recipients of two AZD1222 doses showed rising Spike-specific TCR breadth and depth.

In regard to this clone: Antigen unknown.

Trimming stripped 5 bases from V and 4 bases from J, with 11 bases between. CDR3 length: 13 residues. Germline CDR1 reads SGHTA; CDR2 reads FQGNSA. The table came from immunoSEQ multiplex PCR; TCRdb's copy has only in-frame clones and leaves some out. The repertoire consists of 45,000 to 60,000 clones, with around 88% occurring once and the leading ten covering 15% to 20%. The clonotype comes from an adult in good health. The J gene is TRBJ1-1, the V gene TRBV7-2; D gene unclear. Source: peripheral blood, taken on day 0 of AZD1222 vaccination. CDR3: CASSPQSGTEAFF. In DNA form, the CDR3 reads TGTGCCAGCAGCCCCCAGAGCGGCACTGAAGCTTTCTTT.